The TCR beta chain under discussion was sequenced for a study of blood T cell repertoires in COVID-19. Turning to the study itself: Sites across the United States, Italy and Spain contributed samples from acute and convalescent COVID-19. T cells, B-cell-depleted T cells, or PBMCs provided the cDNA or gDNA that served as material.

Authors' methods: Estimation of nucleated cell counts relied on the amplification of reference gene primers. Some clones are missing from TCRdb's copy, which holds only in-frame ones; the method was immunoSEQ multiplex PCR. V and J calls and clone size are those listed in that table; D and trimming were worked out from the DNA. The sample records about 290,000 clones, approximately 90% being singletons. Comment on this clone: The sample holds other DNA sequences that translate to the same CDR3.

The CDR3 is 14 residues long. Trimming took 3 bases from V and 3 from J; bases not matched to a gene: 5. Germline CDR1 and CDR2: KGHSH and LQKENI. The rearrangement joins TRBV18 to TRBJ2-7; 7 bases align to TRBD2. The sequencing sample was made of peripheral blood. The clonotype originates from a man aged 40-49 years with acute or convalescent COVID-19. CDR3 nucleotide sequence: TGTGCCAGCTCACCCTCCCGCGGGAGCTACGAGCAGTACTTC. This encodes CASSPSRGSYEQYF.